The text below deals with one T cell receptor (beta chain). Original analysis: ImmunoSEQ junction-only sequences lacked quality scores, so their filtering differed. TCRdb's copy holds only in-frame clones and misses some; the assay was immunoSEQ multiplex PCR. V and J calls and clone size are copied from that table; D and trimming were computed from the DNA. The sample records around 2,000,000 clones, about 94% being singletons. This record belongs to a study of shared clonotypes between healthy human individuals. CD45RO-negative cells were positively selected for CCR7, leaving out terminally differentiated effector memory CD45RA+ cells. Every donor, a Caucasian adult, lived in Nashville, Tennessee. CDR1 and CDR2 (germline): MNHEY, SMNVEV (reference sequence). Trimming removed 6 bases from V and 1 base from J, with 12 bases in between. This CDR3 has 14 residues.

The V and J genes are TRBV27 and TRBJ2-5, with a possible D match to TRBD2 (5 bases). Sequencing was done on a sample of naive CD8+ T cells sorted from blood. The sequence derives from a man younger than 35 in good health. CDR3 loop: CASRHRGSQETQYF. CDR3 sequence (DNA): TGTGCCAGCAGGCATAGAGGGTCCCAAGAGACCCAGTACTTC.